This T cell receptor beta chain was sequenced during a study of human T cells and chemical hapten exposure. Germline V gives CDR1 SGHRS, CDR2 YFSETQ. V was cut by 4 bases and J by 9 bases, with 6 bases left in between. The CDR3 is 10 residues long. In the case of this clonotype: What it recognizes is unknown.

MiXCR, run by TCRdb on the RACE reads, gives a single entry per CDR3 protein. The sample gives fewer than 55,000 distinct CDR3 sequences, 9% to 10% of which show up once; 16% is in the top ten. The sample's time point: patch test 3, about 24 weeks after DPC sensitization. Treatment denoted: therapeutic diphenylcyclopropenone sensitization with weekly scalp DPC. Alopecia patients, 18 to 70 years old and DPC-suitable, served as donors. Study results and limitations: Positive correlation was observed between PT1 expanded TCR counts and patch test score. Large CDR3 similarity clusters arose significantly more often from expanded TCRs than from controls. The donors suffered from alopecia, so their immune response may not match that of healthy people.

The source is a woman between 40 and 55 years old with alopecia areata. Some clones in this sample may be carry-over from other donors' samples. This chain uses TRBV5-1 with TRBJ2-3; TRBD2 is a possible D gene (6 bases). Source: whole blood, taken in connection with sensitization to the hapten diphenylcyclopropenone (DPC). CDR3 nucleotide sequence: TGCGCCAGCAGCGGACTAACGCAGTATTTT. This gives the protein CASSGLTQYF. Full variable domain (missing parts from reference TRBV5-1 and TRBJ2-3): KAGVTQTPRYLIKTRGQQVTLSCSPISGHRSVSWYQQTPGQGLQFLFEYFSETQRNKGNFPGRFSGRQFSNSRSEMNVSTLELGDSALYLCASSGLTQYFGPGTRLTVL.